This T cell receptor beta chain was sequenced during a study of T-cell reconstitution after alpha-beta-depleted transplantation in children. The table lists this clonotype with many counts. Germline values: CDR1 DFQATT, CDR2 SNEGSKA (reference sequence). The CDR3 length is 13 residues. The V end was cut by 6 bases, the J end by 1 base, with 11 bases between. The TCRbeta library was prepared with unique molecular identifiers. TCRdb recomputed calls from the PCR reads with MiXCR, one row per CDR3 protein. The sample carries around 600,000 distinct CDR3 sequences, 16% recorded once. The chain has TRBV20-1 and TRBJ2-3; D might be TRBD2 (6 bases). The sequence derives from a human donor who donated a stem cell graft to a child with acute myeloid leukemia. The sample was PBMCs from the stem cell graft donor, taken from the stem cell graft. CDR3: CSAWDLGTDTQYF. In DNA, the CDR3 is TGCAGTGCCTGGGACTTGGGCACAGATACGCAGTATTTT.